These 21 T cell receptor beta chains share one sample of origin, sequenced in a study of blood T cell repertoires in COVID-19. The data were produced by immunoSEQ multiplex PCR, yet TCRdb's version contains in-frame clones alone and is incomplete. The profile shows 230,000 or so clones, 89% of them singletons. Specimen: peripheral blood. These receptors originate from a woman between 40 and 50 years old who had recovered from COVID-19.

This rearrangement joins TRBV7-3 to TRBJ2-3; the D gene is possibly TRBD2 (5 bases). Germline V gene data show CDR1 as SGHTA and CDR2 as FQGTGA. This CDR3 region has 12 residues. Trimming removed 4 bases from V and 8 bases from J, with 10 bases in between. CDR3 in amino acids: CASSSPGSTQYF. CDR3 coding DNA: TGTGCCAGCAGCTCACCGGGGAGTACGCAGTATTTT.

For the CDR3, the DNA is TGTGCCAGCTCACTGGGACTAGCGGGACGTGTCGGCAATGAGCAGTTCTTC. Its translation is CASSLGLAGRVGNEQFF. The chain uses TRBV18 and TRBJ2-1; TRBD2 aligns across 13 bases. Germline V gene data show CDR1 as KGHSH and CDR2 as LQKENI. The length of the CDR3 is 17 residues. The J segment lost 6 bases and the V segment lost 4 bases, leaving 9 bases of the junction unmatched.

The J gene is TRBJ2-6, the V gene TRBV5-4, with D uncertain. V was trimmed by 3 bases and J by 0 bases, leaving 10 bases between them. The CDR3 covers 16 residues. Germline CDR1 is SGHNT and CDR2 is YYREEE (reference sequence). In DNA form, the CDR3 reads TGTGCCAGCAGCTCTGGTGGTAGCTCTGGGGCCAACGTCCTGACTTTC. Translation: CASSSGGSSGANVLTF.

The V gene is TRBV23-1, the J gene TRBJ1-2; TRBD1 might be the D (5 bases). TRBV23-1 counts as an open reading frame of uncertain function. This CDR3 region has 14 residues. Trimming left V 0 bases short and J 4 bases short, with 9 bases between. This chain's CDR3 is CASSQSRQCYGYTF. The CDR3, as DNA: TGCGCCAGCAGTCAATCGAGACAGTGCTATGGCTACACCTTC.

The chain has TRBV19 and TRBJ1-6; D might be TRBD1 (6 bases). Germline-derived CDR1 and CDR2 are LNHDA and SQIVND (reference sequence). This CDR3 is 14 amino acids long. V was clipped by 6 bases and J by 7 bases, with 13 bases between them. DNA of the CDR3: TGTGCCAGTAGAGCGGGGGCGCAAAATTCACCCCTCCACTTT. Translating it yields CASRAGAQNSPLHF.

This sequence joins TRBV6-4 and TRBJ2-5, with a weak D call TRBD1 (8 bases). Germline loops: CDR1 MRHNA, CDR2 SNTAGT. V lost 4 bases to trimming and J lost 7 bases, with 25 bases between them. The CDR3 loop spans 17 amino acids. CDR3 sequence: CASSAENRGRGTWTQYF. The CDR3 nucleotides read TGTGCCAGCAGTGCCGAAAACAGGGGGAGGGGGACATGGACCCAGTACTTC.

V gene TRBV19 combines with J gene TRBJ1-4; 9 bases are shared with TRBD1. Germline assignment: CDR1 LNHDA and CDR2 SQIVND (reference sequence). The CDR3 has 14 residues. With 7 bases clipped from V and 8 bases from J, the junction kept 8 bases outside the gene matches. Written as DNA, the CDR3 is TGTGCCAGTAAAGCGGACAGGGGAAGGGAAAAACTGTTTTTT. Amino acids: CASKADRGREKLFF.

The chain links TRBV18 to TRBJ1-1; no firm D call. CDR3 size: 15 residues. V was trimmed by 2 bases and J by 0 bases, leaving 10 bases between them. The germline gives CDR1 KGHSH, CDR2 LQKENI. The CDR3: CASSPSSDMNTEAFF. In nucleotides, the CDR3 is TGTGCCAGCTCACCATCGTCAGACATGAACACTGAAGCTTTCTTT.

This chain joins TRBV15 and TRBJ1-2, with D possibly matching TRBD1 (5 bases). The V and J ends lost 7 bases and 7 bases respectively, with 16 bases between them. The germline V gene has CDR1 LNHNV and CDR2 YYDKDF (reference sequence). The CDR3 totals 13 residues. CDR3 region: CATNNAGGAGYTF. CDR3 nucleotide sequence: TGTGCCACCAACAACGCGGGGGGTGCTGGCTACACCTTC.

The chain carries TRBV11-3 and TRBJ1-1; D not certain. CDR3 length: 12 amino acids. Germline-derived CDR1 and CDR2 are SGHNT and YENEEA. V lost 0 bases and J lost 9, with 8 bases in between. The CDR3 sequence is CASSLEEAQAFF. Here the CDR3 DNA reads TGTGCCAGCAGCTTAGAGGAGGCGCAAGCTTTCTTT.

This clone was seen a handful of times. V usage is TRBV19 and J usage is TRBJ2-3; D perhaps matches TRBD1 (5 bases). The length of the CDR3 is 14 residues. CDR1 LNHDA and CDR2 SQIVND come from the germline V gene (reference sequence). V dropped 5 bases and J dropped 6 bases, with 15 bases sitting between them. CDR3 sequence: CASSRRQPGDTQYF. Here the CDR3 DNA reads TGTGCCAGTAGTCGTCGACAGCCCGGGGATACGCAGTATTTT.

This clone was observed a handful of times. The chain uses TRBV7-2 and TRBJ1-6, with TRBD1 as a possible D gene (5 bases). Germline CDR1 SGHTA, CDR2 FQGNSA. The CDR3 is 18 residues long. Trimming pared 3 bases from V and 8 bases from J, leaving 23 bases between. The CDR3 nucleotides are TGTGCCAGCAGCTTTGACGGGGGTAGAGCGGGCCGGTATTCACCCCTCCACTTT. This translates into CASSFDGGRAGRYSPLHF.

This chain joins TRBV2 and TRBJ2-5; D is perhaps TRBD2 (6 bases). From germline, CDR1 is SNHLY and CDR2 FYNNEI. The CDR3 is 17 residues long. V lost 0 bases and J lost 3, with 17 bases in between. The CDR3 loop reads CASSEALRLGGEETQYF. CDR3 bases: TGTGCCAGCAGTGAAGCGCTCAGGTTGGGCGGGGAAGAGACCCAGTACTTC.

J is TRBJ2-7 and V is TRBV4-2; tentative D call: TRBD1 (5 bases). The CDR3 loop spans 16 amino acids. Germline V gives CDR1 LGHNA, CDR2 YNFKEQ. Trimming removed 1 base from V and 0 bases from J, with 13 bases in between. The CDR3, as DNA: TGTGCCAGCAGCCAAGGAAACAGGCCGCTCTCCTACGAGCAGTACTTC. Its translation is CASSQGNRPLSYEQYF.

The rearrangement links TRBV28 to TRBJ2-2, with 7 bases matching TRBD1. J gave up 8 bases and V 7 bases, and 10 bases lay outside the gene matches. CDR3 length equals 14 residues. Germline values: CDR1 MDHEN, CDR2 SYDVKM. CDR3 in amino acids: CASTGQPEVGELFF. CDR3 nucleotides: TGTGCCAGCACGGGACAGCCAGAGGTTGGGGAGCTGTTTTTT. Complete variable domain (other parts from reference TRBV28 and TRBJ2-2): DVKVTQSSRYLVKRTGEKVFLECVQDMDHENMFWYRQDPGLGLRLIYFSYDVKMKEKGDIPEGYSVSREKKERFSLILESASTNQTSMYLCASTGQPEVGELFFGEGSRLTVL.

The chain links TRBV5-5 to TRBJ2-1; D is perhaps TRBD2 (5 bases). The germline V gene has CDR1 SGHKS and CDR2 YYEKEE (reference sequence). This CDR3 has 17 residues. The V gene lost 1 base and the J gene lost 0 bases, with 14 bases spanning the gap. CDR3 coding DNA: TGTGCCAGCAGCTTGTTGGTATCGGGGATCTCCTACAATGAGCAGTTCTTC. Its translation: CASSLLVSGISYNEQFF.

Here the CDR3 reads CASSYNRGEKLFF. CDR3 DNA: TGTGCCAGTAGTTACAACAGGGGCGAAAAACTGTTTTTT. The chain links TRBV19 to TRBJ1-4, with TRBD1 matching over 7 bases. Per the germline V gene, CDR1 is LNHDA and CDR2 is SQIVND (reference sequence). There are 13 residues in the CDR3. V gave up 5 bases and J gave up 8 bases; unmatched junction bases: 5.

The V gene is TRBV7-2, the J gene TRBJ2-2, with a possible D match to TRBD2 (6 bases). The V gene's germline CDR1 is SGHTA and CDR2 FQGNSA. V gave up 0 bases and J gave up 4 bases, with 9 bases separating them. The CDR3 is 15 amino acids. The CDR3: CASSLAGGVTGELFF. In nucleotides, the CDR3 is TGTGCCAGCAGCTTAGCGGGAGGAGTCACCGGGGAGCTGTTTTTT.

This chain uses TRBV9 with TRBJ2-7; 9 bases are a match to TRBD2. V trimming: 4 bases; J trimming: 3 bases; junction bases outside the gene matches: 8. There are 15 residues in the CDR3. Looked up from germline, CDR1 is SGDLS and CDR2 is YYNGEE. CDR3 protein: CASSLGTSIGYEQYF. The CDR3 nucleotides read TGTGCCAGCAGCCTTGGGACTAGCATAGGCTACGAGCAGTACTTC.

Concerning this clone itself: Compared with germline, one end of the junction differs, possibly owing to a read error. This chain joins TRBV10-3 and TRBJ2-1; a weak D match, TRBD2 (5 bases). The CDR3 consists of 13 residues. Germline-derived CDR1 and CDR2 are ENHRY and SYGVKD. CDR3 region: CAISSDDYIEQFF. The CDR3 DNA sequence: TGTGCCATCAGCTCGGACGACTACATTGAGCAGTTCTTC.

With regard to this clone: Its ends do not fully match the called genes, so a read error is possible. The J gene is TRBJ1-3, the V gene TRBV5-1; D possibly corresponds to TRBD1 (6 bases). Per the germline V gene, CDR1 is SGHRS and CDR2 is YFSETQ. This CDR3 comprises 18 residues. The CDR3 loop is CASSSGPNTGQRENTVYF. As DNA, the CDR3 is TGCGCCAGCAGCTCGGGACCCAATACAGGGCAGCGAGAAAACACCGTATATTTT.